This paragraph reports one TCR beta chain. This specimen belongs to a study of T cell responses to AZD1222 COVID-19 vaccine. Libraries were prepared by immunoSEQ multiplex PCR; TCRdb keeps only in-frame clonotypes and omits some of them. Of about 110,000 clones in the sample, about 90% were seen once. The CDR3 runs 13 residues. The germline V and J ends were trimmed by 0 bases and 2 bases, with 4 bases remaining between them. The germline CDR1 and CDR2 sequences are LGHDT and YNNKEL (reference sequence). This sequence joins TRBV3-1 (or the pseudogene TRBV3-2) and TRBJ1-1; D is undetermined. This TCR derives from an adult in good health. The sample here was peripheral blood, taken on day 0 of AZD1222 vaccination. CDR3 residues: CASSQDLNTEAFF. CDR3 nucleotide sequence: TGTGCCAGCAGCCAAGATTTAAACACTGAAGCTTTCTTT.